These 10 T cell receptor beta chains originate from one sample sequenced in a study of T cell repertoires in cytomegalovirus infection. Their target antigens are unknown. Using its own MiXCR run on the reads, TCRdb lists one record per CDR3 protein. The sample consists of about half a million distinct CDR3 sequences, approximately 46% of them appearing once. The material was cultured PBMCs, obtained from culture after CMV antigen stimulation. These receptors were obtained from a human donor in good health (CMV status not recorded). Some clones in this sample may be carry-over from other donors' samples.

There are a few counts of this clonotype. The chain combines TRBV6-2 or TRBV6-3 with TRBJ2-3; 10 bases are shared with TRBD2. The V segment lost 1 base and the J segment 6 bases; nucleotides outside the gene matches: 13. The CDR3 is made up of 18 amino acids. Germline V gene data show CDR1 as MNHEY and CDR2 as SVGEGT. The CDR3 DNA sequence: TGTGCCAGCAGTTACTTGGGCCTACTAGCGGGGCCGTCGGATACGCAGTATTTT. Translation gives CASSYLGLLAGPSDTQYF.

This clonotype came up many times. The gene calls are TRBV7-2 and TRBJ2-5; 9 bases agree with TRBD1. The CDR3 is 16 amino acids. With V trimmed by 4 bases and J by 5 bases, 11 bases remained unmatched. Germline V gene data show CDR1 as SGHTA and CDR2 as FQGNSA. The CDR3 DNA reads as TGTGCCAGCAGCTATGGGCCGGGACAGGGCCGGGAGACCCAGTACTTC. Protein product: CASSYGPGQGRETQYF.

The chain recombines TRBV11-1 with TRBJ2-3, with D perhaps matching TRBD1 (6 bases). The CDR3 totals 14 residues. Looked up from germline, CDR1 is SGHAT and CDR2 is FQDESV (reference sequence). V lost 5 bases to trimming and J lost 12 bases, with 21 bases between them. CDR3 DNA: TGTGCCAGCAGCCAGGGGATGGTAGAGGACTTCCAGTATTTT. It yields the protein CASSQGMVEDFQYF.

This clonotype has only a few counts. The rearrangement joins TRBV6-2 or TRBV6-3 to TRBJ1-3; no clear D gene. This CDR3 spans 15 amino acids. CDR1 and CDR2 (germline): MNHEY, SVGEGT. V dropped 2 bases and J dropped 7 bases, with 15 bases sitting between them. CDR3: CASSYGAPFRNTIYF. DNA for the CDR3: TGTGCCAGCAGTTACGGAGCGCCGTTTCGGAACACCATATATTTT.

The genes are TRBV2 and TRBJ2-2, with TRBD1 matching 9 bases. This CDR3 contains 14 residues. Germline CDR1 reads SNHLY; CDR2 reads FYNNEI. The trim removed 6 bases at V and 4 bases at J, leaving 3 bases unmatched. Written as DNA, the CDR3 is TGTGCCAGCAGGGGGACAGGGACCACCGGGGAGCTGTTTTTT. The encoded protein is CASRGTGTTGELFF.

A few counts support this clonotype. The gene calls are TRBV7-8 and TRBJ1-1, with D possibly matching TRBD1 (5 bases). CDR3 length: 16 residues. V lost 2 bases and J 3 bases, leaving 16 bases between the germline ends. The germline gives CDR1 SGHVS, CDR2 FQNEAQ. The CDR3 DNA reads TGTGCCAGCAGCTTAAGAGTGAGGGGATCGGACACTGAAGCTTTCTTT. Protein sequence: CASSLRVRGSDTEAFF.

V usage is TRBV27 and J usage is TRBJ1-6; no reliable D call. Germline loops: CDR1 MNHEY, CDR2 SMNVEV (reference sequence). Deletions cut 4 bases from V and 10 bases from J, with 8 bases between. The CDR3 covers 12 residues. The CDR3 DNA sequence: TGTGCCAGCAGTTCCCCCCCGTCACCCCTCCACTTT. This codes for CASSSPPSPLHF.

This clonotype has a handful of counts. The chain combines TRBV20-1 with TRBJ2-7, with TRBD1 identical over 10 bases. Germline values: CDR1 DFQATT, CDR2 SNEGSKA (reference sequence). The V segment lost 8 bases and the J segment 2 bases; nucleotides outside the gene matches: 6. This CDR3 region has 13 residues. The CDR3 bases are TGCAGTACCCAGGGACAGGGGCCCTACGAGCAGTACTTC. Encoded protein: CSTQGQGPYEQYF.

This clonotype was recorded many times. This rearrangement joins TRBV7-2 to TRBJ1-5; no definite D call. Germline-derived CDR1 and CDR2 are SGHTA and FQGNSA. V lost 2 bases and J 1 base, leaving 9 bases between the germline ends. The CDR3 has 15 amino acids. CDR3 residues: CASSLRTGSNQPQHF. CDR3 nucleotides: TGTGCCAGCAGCTTAAGGACGGGAAGCAATCAGCCCCAGCATTTT. Full variable domain (outside the CDR3, taken from reference TRBV7-2 and TRBJ1-5): GAGVSQSPSNKVTEKGKDVELRCDPISGHTALYWYRQSLGQGLEFLIYFQGNSAPDKSGLPSDRFSAERTGGSVSTLTIQRTQQEDSAVYLCASSLRTGSNQPQHFGDGTRLSIL.

The table lists this clonotype with a few counts. The J gene is TRBJ1-5, the V gene TRBV7-2; no clear D. From germline, CDR1 is SGHTA and CDR2 FQGNSA. V lost 6 bases to trimming and J lost 0 bases, with 12 bases between them. The CDR3 covers 15 residues. The CDR3 nucleotides are TGTGCCAGCAGATTATCGGCAGATAGCAATCAGCCCCAGCATTTT. Its protein product is CASRLSADSNQPQHF.